Below, 14 T cell receptor beta chains from the same sample are listed, as sequenced in a study of CXCR3-negative and CXCR3-positive naive CD8 T cells. Study results and caveats: Greater hydrophobicity was found in TRB CDR3s of CXCR3-positive naive cells than of CXCR3-negative naive cells.

Their target antigens are unknown. UMI-labeled TRB cDNA libraries were prepared by 5' RACE. TCRdb re-called the 5' RACE reads and catalogs CDR3 proteins one per entry, DNA excluded. There are about 89,000 distinct CDR3 sequences in the sample, with around 0.58% held by the top ten. Sequenced: naive CXCR3+ CD8+ T cells from blood. The sample's subset: CD45RO-CCR7+CD27+CD95- naive CD8+ T cells expressing CXCR3 (TNR3+). The receptors were gathered from a human donor in good health. Some clones in this sample may be carry-over from other donors' samples.

The gene calls are TRBV27 and TRBJ2-7; no DNA is available, so the TRBD1 call from TCRdb remains unchecked. The CDR3 length is 15 residues. Germline loops: CDR1 MNHEY, CDR2 SMNVEV (reference sequence). The CDR3 is CASSLWAGGSYEQYF.

The chain recombines TRBV7-9 with TRBJ2-7. The CDR3 totals 15 residues. Germline CDR1 SEHNR, CDR2 FQNEAQ (reference sequence). The CDR3 here is CASSSWSSTAYEQYF.

V gene TRBV13 combines with J gene TRBJ2-7. Germline CDR1 and CDR2: PRHDT and FYEKMQ (reference sequence). The CDR3 covers 11 residues. The CDR3 reads CASSSSSEQYF.

J is TRBJ2-7 and V is TRBV12-3 or TRBV12-4; the TRBD1 assignment by TCRdb is unverifiable without DNA. There are 13 residues in the CDR3. The chain's CDR3 is CASSLGQSYEQYF.

This chain uses TRBV4-1 with TRBJ2-1; TCRdb gives TRBD2 as the D gene, but with no DNA this cannot be confirmed. Germline values: CDR1 MGHRA, CDR2 YSYEKL. This CDR3 has 12 amino acids. The CDR3: CASRTSSNEQFF.

The gene calls are TRBV5-1 and TRBJ2-1; TCRdb selects TRBD1, and the lack of DNA leaves this call unchecked. This CDR3 has 13 residues. Looked up from germline, CDR1 is SGHRS and CDR2 is YFSETQ. CDR3 sequence: CASSYRDLREQFF.

The chain combines TRBV29-1 with TRBJ2-7; the D call of TRBD2 rests on TCRdb alone, since no DNA is present to check it. Germline values: CDR1 SQVTM, CDR2 ANQGSEA. CDR3 length: 13 amino acids. This CDR3 is CSVCRTINGEQYF.

V and J are TRBV29-1 and TRBJ1-1; TCRdb indicates TRBD1, and absent DNA this call remains unverified. The CDR3 contains 12 residues. Germline V CDR1 and CDR2: SQVTM, ANQGSEA. CDR3: CSARPQDTEAFF.

The CDR3 region is CATSTRLWGEETQYF. The chain couples TRBV15 to TRBJ2-5; the D call of TRBD1 rests on TCRdb alone, since no DNA is present to check it. CDR3 length equals 15 residues. CDR1 LNHNV and CDR2 YYDKDF come from the germline V gene (reference sequence). The full variable domain, completed using reference TRBV15 and TRBJ2-5, is DAMVIQNPRYQVTQFGKPVTLSCSQTLNHNVMYWYQQKSSQAPKLLFHYYDKDFNNEADTPDNFQSRRPNTSFCFLDIRSPGLGDTAMYLCATSTRLWGEETQYFGPGTRLLVL.

The chain recombines TRBV29-1 with TRBJ2-5; the TRBD2 assignment by TCRdb is unverifiable without DNA. The CDR3 contains 13 residues. Germline V CDR1 and CDR2: SQVTM, ANQGSEA. The CDR3 sequence: CSVLSQGQETQYF.

This sequence joins TRBV11-3 and TRBJ2-7; the D call of TRBD1 rests on TCRdb alone, since no DNA is present to check it. The CDR3 has 14 amino acids. From germline, CDR1 is SGHNT and CDR2 YENEEA. The chain's CDR3 is CASSLEAGSYEQYF.

The chain links TRBV29-1 to TRBJ2-4; TCRdb's D call of TRBD2 is untestable without DNA. The germline CDR1 and CDR2 sequences are SQVTM and ANQGSEA. The CDR3 length is 13 residues. The CDR3 region is CSVPAVGANIQYF.

The chain is built from TRBV6-6 and TRBJ2-7. Germline CDR1 reads MNHNY; CDR2 reads SVGAGI (reference sequence). The CDR3 consists of 17 residues. CDR3 sequence: CASSYKRLGGRAYEQYF.

V gene TRBV7-9 combines with J gene TRBJ2-3; the TRBD1 assignment by TCRdb is unverifiable without DNA. Germline V gives CDR1 SEHNR, CDR2 FQNEAQ (reference sequence). The CDR3 consists of 16 residues. CDR3 protein: CASSPSPGQRTDTQYF.